This T cell receptor beta chain appears in the sequencing data of a study of cytomegalovirus exposure and HLA in healthy donors listed by TCRdb under 2017. About the study as a whole: The 670 or so repertoires of the first cohort and the roughly 110 validation repertoires were produced on the same platform, according to a later analysis. The study was designed to test whether signatures of past pathogen exposure could be identified by cataloging public T cell receptors. Besides the first cohort of 500 to 700 subjects, a separate validation cohort made up of 120 different subjects was used. The study combined high-throughput TCR immunosequencing, statistical association of individual TCRs with disease status, and machine learning to predict cytomegalovirus infection status.

The donors belonged to the validation cohort of 120 subjects, which was separate from the approximately 610-subject first cohort. Receptor amplification or capture employed the immunoSEQ multiplex PCR assay. The authors' analysis ran thus. A statistical classification framework was developed to diagnose cytomegalovirus status using the catalog of TCR beta chain sequences. The immuneACCESS repertoire file appears here via TCRdb, limited to in-frame rearrangements. These files lack a portion of the clones; in checked studies, under half of the deficit traces to unresolved V genes, and the cause of the others is not known. V and J calls and clone size are as listed in that table; D and trimming were resolved from the DNA. In all, the sample holds 55,000 to 70,000 clones, and around 90% of those were seen once. The ten largest clones add up to about 2.2% of the sample. V is cut by 2 bases and J by 7 bases, and the space between the germline ends is 15 bases. Its CDR3 holds 15 amino acids, cysteine through phenylalanine. Just the 45-base CDR3 DNA is kept, in frame starting at base 1. CDR1 MNHNS and CDR2 SASEGT are derived from the germline V gene.

On this clone: Its antigen is not yet known. No much larger clonotype is one base removed from it; base qualities were not supplied.

What the authors observed across the whole study: Across donors, most TCR sequences were observed very rarely, whereas some public TCRs were present in many individuals. In vitro tests confirmed that a few of the cytomegalovirus-associated TCR beta chains recognize cytomegalovirus antigens. All 120 or so repertoires were used to score co-occurrence in the validation cohort in a later analysis, because that analysis had no HLA typing for the cohort. The classifier was reported to diagnose cytomegalovirus status with high specificity and sensitivity in both the original and validation cohorts. In the study, some 180 TCR beta chains were listed as associated with cytomegalovirus. In a later analysis, TCRs clustered in the first cohort were found to also tend to co-occur in the roughly 130 validation repertoires, with 90% to 95% of cluster scores above 0. The authors suggested that the approach could potentially be extended to other disease states and immunological phenotypes.

Sequenced input: PBMCs. This sequence was found in a woman aged 25-40 years in good health and CMV-seronegative. This chain joins TRBV6-1 to TRBJ1-5; TRBD1 might be the D gene, on 6 matching bases. The nucleotide sequence reads as follows: TGTGCCAGCAGTGAATCCACAGGGTTCGCCCAGCCCCAGCATTTT. This sequence encodes CASSESTGFAQPQHF.